This TCR beta chain was retrieved from a study of T cells after yellow fever vaccination. Each CDR3 protein is one row after TCRdb ran MiXCR on the 5' RACE reads. The sample has some 260,000 distinct CDR3 sequences; about 5.2% are singletons. The ends lost 4 bases at V and 6 bases at J; junction bases unmatched: 9. The CDR3 consists of 15 residues. Germline CDR1 SEHNR, CDR2 FQNEAQ (reference sequence). This TCR derives from a man aged 18 to 30 who received the YFV17D yellow fever vaccine. The rearrangement joins TRBV7-9 to TRBJ1-5; 7 positions agree with TRBD1. The sample was CD4+ T cells sorted from PBMCs, taken on the day of the yellow fever booster vaccination. The CDR3 sequence: CASSSPLTGSQPQHF. CDR3 nucleotide sequence: TGTGCCAGCAGCTCGCCCCTGACAGGGTCTCAGCCCCAGCATTTT. The full variable domain, rest sourced from reference TRBV7-9 and TRBJ1-5, is DTGVSQNPRHKITKRGQNVTFRCDPISEHNRLYWYRQTLGQGPEFLTYFQNEAQLEKSRLLSDRFSAERPKGSFSTLEIQRTEQGDSAMYLCASSSPLTGSQPQHFGDGTRLSIL.